Listed below are T cell receptor beta chains from one sample, sequenced in a study of cytomegalovirus exposure and HLA in healthy donors. Some clones are missing from TCRdb's copy, which holds only in-frame ones; the method was immunoSEQ multiplex PCR. The data show 150,000 to 200,000 clones, 80% to 85% seen once. What was sequenced was PBMCs. The origin of the receptors is a woman between 18 and 29 years old in good health and CMV-seropositive. The CDR3 runs from the conserved cysteine through the conserved F or W. Fields, in order: CDR3 length, J gene, V gene, D gene, clone size, CDR3 DNA, CDR3 protein. D genes are given only for firm matches. Expanded clones get a size class; other rows say once, few or many, or leave the size out.

>14|TRBJ2-5|TRBV19|TRBD1|NA
TGTGCCAGTAGTCTCGGGACAGGGTACGAGACCCAGTACTTC
CASSLGTGYETQYF
>13|TRBJ1-1|TRBV4-3|TRBD1|few
TGCGCCAGCAGCCGACAGGGGACTACTGAAGCTTTCTTT
CASSRQGTTEAFF
>13|TRBJ1-1|TRBV6-1|NA|NA
TGTGCCAGCAGTCAACAGGTTAACACTGAAGCTTTCTTT
CASSQQVNTEAFF
>15|TRBJ1-6|TRBV4-3|TRBD1|NA
TGCGCCAGCAGCCAAGACGGGACAGGGAATTCACCCCTCCACTTT
CASSQDGTGNSPLHF
>13|TRBJ2-7|TRBV29-1|NA|few
TGCAGCGTTGCCTACGACAGACCCTACGAGCAGTACTTC
CSVAYDRPYEQYF
>16|TRBJ1-3|TRBV11-2|TRBD1|NA
TGTGCCAGCAGCTTAGCGGTGGGACAGCTCCGAAACACCATATATTTT
CASSLAVGQLRNTIYF
>15|TRBJ1-1|TRBV19|TRBD1|once
TGTGCCAGTAGTATGGGACAGACTGGTAACACTGAAGCTTTCTTT
CASSMGQTGNTEAFF
>16|TRBJ1-1|TRBV16|NA|NA
TGTGCCAGCAGCTCACTGGGGGCAGGCACGAACACTGAAGCTTTCTTT
CASSSLGAGTNTEAFF
>19|TRBJ2-5|TRBV7-2|TRBD2|NA
TGTGCCAGCAGCTTAGCCTGGGAAATGGGGGGGATAGACCAAGAGACCCAGTACTTC
CASSLAWEMGGIDQETQYF
>15|TRBJ2-5|TRBV5-6|TRBD2|NA
TGTGCCAGCAGCTCCGAGCGGGGGCCGGAGGAGACCCAGTACTTC
CASSSERGPEETQYF
>15|TRBJ1-1|TRBV18|NA|NA
TGTGCCAGCTCACCGGGAGGGGCGCAGGACACTGAAGCTTTCTTT
CASSPGGAQDTEAFF
>14|TRBJ2-2|TRBV2|NA|NA
TGTGCCAGCATCGCGGGGCCGGTTACCGGGGAGCTGTTTTTT
CASIAGPVTGELFF
>13|TRBJ1-2|TRBV19|NA|few
TGTGCCAGTACCACCGACAGCAACTATGGCTACACCTTC
CASTTDSNYGYTF
>12|TRBJ2-7|TRBV6-5|NA|NA
TGTGCCAGATTAACGCTAGGTGAGGTGGCGTACTTC
CARLTLGEVAYF